What follows is one T cell receptor beta chain and its context. Its specificity is not known. The beta constant-region primer was an equimolar mix of two oligonucleotides covering TRBC1 and TRBC2. Nested alpha and beta constant-region primers with the SP2 primer drove four PCR rounds on ligated cDNA. The cDNA 3' end received a ligated single-stranded oligonucleotide carrying the SP2 primer and a 12-nucleotide UMI. TCRdb itself ran the UMI-ligation and nested PCR reads through MiXCR, one entry per CDR3 protein. The sample carries 130,000 to 150,000 distinct CDR3 sequences, over 20% recorded once. This specimen comes from a study of naive and memory T cell subsets. Overnight CMV lysate stimulation of fresh PBMCs defined donor CMV status by CD4+ IFNgamma. Cells stained for CD3, CD4, CD8, CD45RA, CD27 and viability were sorted into four CD45RA/CD27 subsets. Notes on the study in general: Diversity fell and Gini index rose from naive through CM, EM, EMRA. Especially in CD8 cells, naive repertoires contained a few larger clonotypes, possibly CD45RA-re-expressing memory cells.

With V trimmed by 1 base and J by 5 bases, 14 bases remained unmatched. The CDR3 sequence is 18 residues long. CDR1 is MDHEN, CDR2 SYDVKM, per germline. Sequences were obtained from naive CD4+ T cells from blood. V is TRBV28 and J is TRBJ2-5, with 9 bases fitting TRBD1. The sequence derives from a human donor in good health. The CDR3: CASSLSGTGKRATETQYF. Written as DNA, the CDR3 is TGTGCCAGCAGTTTATCCGGGACAGGGAAAAGGGCCACGGAGACCCAGTACTTC.